These T cell receptor beta chains were read from a single sample in a study of blood T cell repertoires in COVID-19. The repertoire was sequenced with immunoSEQ multiplex PCR; TCRdb's copy has only in-frame clones and lacks some. Of about 350,000 clones in the sample, 70% to 90% were seen once. The sequencing sample was made of PBMCs or T cells enriched from blood (not recorded which). The receptors shown here come from a woman aged 25-40 years who had recovered from COVID-19. Both conserved end residues are part of each CDR3. D genes are given only for firm matches. Expanded clones get a size class; other rows say once, few or many, or leave the size out.

abundance: -; d_gene: TRBD2; j_gene: TRBJ2-3; v_gene: TRBV13; CDR3nt: TGTGCCAGCAGCTCGGAACTAGCGGGGGGGCCTCCTAGTAGCACAGATACGCAGTATTTT; CDR3aa: CASSSELAGGPPSSTDTQYF
abundance: -; d_gene: -; j_gene: TRBJ1-1; v_gene: TRBV19; CDR3nt: TGTGCCAGTAGTACTCGGGTCGGAAGGAACACTGAAGCTTTCTTT; CDR3aa: CASSTRVGRNTEAFF
abundance: -; d_gene: -; j_gene: TRBJ2-7; v_gene: TRBV30; CDR3nt: TGTGCCTGGAAGCCGGGGAACGAGCAGTACTTC; CDR3aa: CAWKPGNEQYF
abundance: -; d_gene: -; j_gene: TRBJ2-3; v_gene: TRBV28; CDR3nt: TGTGCCAGTCAGCAGGCGGGGGATACGCAGTATTTT; CDR3aa: CASQQAGDTQYF
abundance: -; d_gene: -; j_gene: TRBJ1-6; v_gene: TRBV3-1/TRBV3-2; CDR3nt: TGTGCCAGCAGCCAAGCACAGGGCGCGCCCCTCCACTTT; CDR3aa: CASSQAQGAPLHF
abundance: -; d_gene: TRBD2; j_gene: TRBJ2-5; v_gene: TRBV5-1; CDR3nt: TGCGCCAGCAGCTTGACTAGCGGGGGGGGAGAGACCCAGTACTTC; CDR3aa: CASSLTSGGGETQYF
abundance: few; d_gene: TRBD1; j_gene: TRBJ2-1; v_gene: TRBV19; CDR3nt: TGTGCCAGTAGTCACGGACAGGGGGCGCTTAATGAGCAGTTCTTC; CDR3aa: CASSHGQGALNEQFF
abundance: -; d_gene: TRBD2; j_gene: TRBJ2-1; v_gene: TRBV30; CDR3nt: TGTGCCTGGAGGTATGGCCAGCGGGGGGTTTACAATGAGCAGTTCTTC; CDR3aa: CAWRYGQRGVYNEQFF
abundance: -; d_gene: TRBD1; j_gene: TRBJ2-7; v_gene: TRBV5-3; CDR3nt: TGTGCCAGAAGCTTGAGGGAACAGGGGGATCGGAATAAGGGCCAGTACTTC; CDR3aa: CARSLREQGDRNKGQYF
abundance: -; d_gene: TRBD2; j_gene: TRBJ2-7; v_gene: TRBV10-3; CDR3nt: TGTGCCACGGGGGGGACGGACCCCTACGAGCAGTACTTC; CDR3aa: CATGGTDPYEQYF
abundance: -; d_gene: -; j_gene: TRBJ1-2; v_gene: TRBV5-1; CDR3nt: TGCGCCAGCAGCTTGAATGAGGCTAACTATGGCTACACCTTC; CDR3aa: CASSLNEANYGYTF
abundance: few; d_gene: TRBD1; j_gene: TRBJ1-5; v_gene: TRBV28; CDR3nt: TGTGCCAGCGGGACAGGTGATTCTAGCAATCAGCCCCAGCATTTT; CDR3aa: CASGTGDSSNQPQHF
abundance: -; d_gene: TRBD1; j_gene: TRBJ2-5; v_gene: TRBV7-9; CDR3nt: TGTGCTTCACTCGGGACAGGGTACCAAGAGACCCAGTACTTC; CDR3aa: CASLGTGYQETQYF
abundance: few; d_gene: -; j_gene: TRBJ1-3; v_gene: TRBV7-9; CDR3nt: TGTGCCAGCAGCCCAGCGGGAAACACCATATATTTT; CDR3aa: CASSPAGNTIYF
abundance: -; d_gene: -; j_gene: TRBJ1-6; v_gene: TRBV5-4; CDR3nt: TGTGCCAGCAGCTTGGCGGTGGATAATTCACCCCTCCACTTT; CDR3aa: CASSLAVDNSPLHF
abundance: -; d_gene: -; j_gene: TRBJ1-6; v_gene: TRBV7-7; CDR3nt: TGTGCCAGCAGCTTACAGAAAGGAGATTCCTATAATTCACCCCTCCACTTT; CDR3aa: CASSLQKGDSYNSPLHF
abundance: -; d_gene: TRBD1; j_gene: TRBJ1-2; v_gene: TRBV19; CDR3nt: TGTGCCAGTAGTCAAAGGGACAGGGAGGACTATGGCTACACCTTC; CDR3aa: CASSQRDREDYGYTF
abundance: -; d_gene: -; j_gene: TRBJ1-5; v_gene: TRBV30; CDR3nt: TGTGCCTGTACTGGACTTGATGGTCAGCCCCAGCATTTT; CDR3aa: CACTGLDGQPQHF